The 10 T cell receptor beta chains listed next were all sequenced from one sample in a study of blood T cell repertoires in COVID-19. Using immunoSEQ multiplex PCR, the repertoire was profiled, and TCRdb retains in-frame clones only, with some absent. The sample lists roughly 150,000 clones, around 81% occurring once. Specimen: peripheral blood. These receptors all stem from a man aged 65-85 years with active or convalescent COVID-19.

The chain links TRBV27 to TRBJ1-1; TRBD1 is a possible D gene (5 bases). CDR1 and CDR2 (germline): MNHEY, SMNVEV (reference sequence). The CDR3 is 16 residues long. The V end was cut by 4 bases, the J end by 4 bases, with 19 bases between. The CDR3 DNA reads as TGTGCCAGCAGTTCCGCCTCCAGGGTGGTGGGCACTGAAGCTTTCTTT. It specifies CASSSASRVVGTEAFF.

V gene TRBV18 combines with J gene TRBJ1-2; 7 positions agree with TRBD1. J was trimmed by 1 base and V by 9 bases; bases with no gene match: 5. Germline V CDR1 and CDR2: KGHSH, LQKENI. CDR3 length: 13 amino acids. CDR3 coding DNA: TGTGCCAGTCTTCCAGGGGGTAACTATGGCTACACCTTC. This gives the protein CASLPGGNYGYTF. The entire variable domain, with the rest obtained from reference TRBV18 and TRBJ1-2, is as follows: NAGVMQNPRHLVRRRGQEARLRCSPMKGHSHVYWYRQLPEEGLKFMVYLQKENIIDESGMPKERFSAEFPKEGPSILRIQQVVRGDSAAYFCASLPGGNYGYTFGSGTRLTVV.

The rearrangement joins TRBV9 to TRBJ2-5; 11 bases agree with TRBD2. The CDR3 runs 16 residues. V was pared by 3 bases and J by 1 base, with 5 bases of the junction left unmatched. The V gene's germline CDR1 is SGDLS and CDR2 YYNGEE. CDR3 sequence (DNA): TGTGCCAGCAGCGCCTTTGGGACTAGCGGCCAAGAGACCCAGTACTTC. Amino acids: CASSAFGTSGQETQYF.

The genes are TRBV28 and TRBJ2-6, with D perhaps matching TRBD1 (5 bases). The CDR3 contains 16 residues. The V gene's germline CDR1 is MDHEN and CDR2 SYDVKM. V was shortened by 5 bases and J by 0 bases, with 11 bases between the two germline ends. The CDR3 DNA reads as TGTGCCAGCAGTGCCCGACAGACCTCTGGGGCCAACGTCCTGACTTTC. It yields the protein CASSARQTSGANVLTF.

CDR3 bases: TGTGCCAGCAGCTTGGGGGCCGAAGCCTACGAGCAGTACTTC. As protein: CASSLGAEAYEQYF. This sequence joins TRBV5-6 and TRBJ2-7, with D uncertain. CDR1 and CDR2 (germline): SGHDT, YYEEEE. Trimming stripped 0 bases from V and 2 bases from J, with 9 bases between. This CDR3 is built from 14 residues.

The V gene is TRBV14, the J gene TRBJ2-7, with D perhaps matching TRBD2 (7 bases). The CDR3 runs 16 residues. Trimming took off 4 bases at V and 7 bases at J, with 23 bases between the two ends. Germline V lookup: CDR1 SGHDN, CDR2 FVKESK. The CDR3 DNA reads TGTGCCAGCAGCCGCTCCAATCATTACAGGGAGGGGGAGCAGTACTTC. Translated: CASSRSNHYREGEQYF.

The genes are TRBV15 and TRBJ1-3; TRBD1 agrees at 8 bases. CDR1 and CDR2 (germline): LNHNV, YYDKDF (reference sequence). Trimming at V came to 4 bases and at J to 3 bases, leaving 2 bases not matched to a gene. This CDR3 spans 14 amino acids. The CDR3 protein is CATSTDRGGNTIYF. The CDR3, as DNA: TGTGCCACCAGCACAGACAGGGGTGGAAACACCATATATTTT.

J is TRBJ1-5 and V is TRBV6-2 or TRBV6-3; 8 bases map to TRBD1. The CDR3 runs to 15 residues. V lost 5 bases to trimming and J lost 1 base; unmatched junction nucleotides: 4. Germline V gene data show CDR1 as MNHEY and CDR2 as SVGEGT. The CDR3 loop reads CASSPRGLSNQPQHF. As DNA, the CDR3 is TGTGCCAGCAGTCCCAGGGGGCTAAGCAATCAGCCCCAGCATTTT.

The genes are TRBV5-6 and TRBJ1-1, with 7 bases aligning to TRBD1. Germline assignment: CDR1 SGHDT and CDR2 YYEEEE. With V trimmed by 4 bases and J by 5 bases, 14 bases remained unmatched. This CDR3 contains 16 residues. The CDR3 sequence is CASSEDRDLWWTEAFF. In nucleotides, the CDR3 is TGTGCCAGCAGCGAAGACAGGGATCTTTGGTGGACTGAAGCTTTCTTT.

V gene TRBV10-3 combines with J gene TRBJ2-3; D is perhaps TRBD2 (5 bases). Germline assignment: CDR1 ENHRY and CDR2 SYGVKD. CDR3 length equals 13 residues. V dropped 2 bases and J dropped 6 bases, with 9 bases sitting between them. The CDR3 DNA reads as TGTGCCATCAGTGAGGCTAGCCCGGATACGCAGTATTTT. Translating it yields CAISEASPDTQYF.